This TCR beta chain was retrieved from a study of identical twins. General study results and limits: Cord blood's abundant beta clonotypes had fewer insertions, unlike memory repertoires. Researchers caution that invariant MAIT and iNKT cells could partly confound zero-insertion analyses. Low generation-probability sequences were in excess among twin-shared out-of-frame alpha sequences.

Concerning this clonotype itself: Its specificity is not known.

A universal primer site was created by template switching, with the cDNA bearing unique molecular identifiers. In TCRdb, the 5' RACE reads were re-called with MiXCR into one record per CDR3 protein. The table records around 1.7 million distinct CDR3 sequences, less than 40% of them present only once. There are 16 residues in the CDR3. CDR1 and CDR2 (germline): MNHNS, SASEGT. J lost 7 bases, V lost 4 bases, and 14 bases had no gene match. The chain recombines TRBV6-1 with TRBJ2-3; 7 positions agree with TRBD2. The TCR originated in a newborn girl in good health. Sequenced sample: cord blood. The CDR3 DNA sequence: TGTGCCAGCAGTGGCGAACTAGCGCGAATCATGAATACGCAGTATTTT. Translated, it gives CASSGELARIMNTQYF.